The clone carrying this T cell receptor (beta chain) was counted ten times or more. CDR3 length: 15 amino acids. Germline CDR1 reads SGHAT; CDR2 reads FQNNGV. The V gene end was trimmed by 3 bases and the J gene end by 3 bases; junction bases not matched to a gene: 8. The data belong to a study of Graves' ophthalmopathy and Graves' hyperthyroidism. CDR3 regions of TCR beta were amplified from RNA transcripts. Scientists carried out first-round RT-PCR using HTBI primers and then a second-round multiplex PCR. TCRdb reprocessed the multiplex PCR reads via MiXCR and lists one record per CDR3 protein. The profile shows more than 300,000 distinct CDR3 sequences, about 15% of them singletons.

V gene TRBV11-2 combines with J gene TRBJ2-7, with TRBD1 matching over 7 bases. The source is an adult woman with stable Graves' hyperthyroidism. Sequencing was done on a sample of peripheral blood. CDR3 sequence reads: CASSFDRVKVYEQYF. Here the CDR3 DNA reads TGTGCCAGCAGCTTCGACAGGGTAAAGGTCTACGAGCAGTACTTC.